This TCR beta chain was found in a study of T-cell reconstitution after alpha-beta-depleted transplantation in children. V lost 5 bases, J lost 5 bases, and 7 bases lay in between. Looked up from germline, CDR1 is DFQATT and CDR2 is SNEGSKA (reference sequence). The CDR3 spans 11 residues. Construction of the TCRbeta library involved unique molecular identifiers. MiXCR, run by TCRdb on the PCR reads, gives a single entry per CDR3 protein. The table has 500,000 to 600,000 distinct CDR3 sequences, less than 35% seen once. The material sequenced was PBMCs from the stem cell graft donor, taken from the stem cell graft. The receptor was derived from a human donor who donated a stem cell graft to a child with aplastic anemia. The chain has TRBV20-1 and TRBJ1-3, with D hard to call. The CDR3 is CSAHDRNTIYF. The CDR3 DNA reads TGCAGTGCTCATGACCGAAACACCATATATTTT.